These T cell receptor beta chains were read from a single sample in a study of T cell clones after liver transplantation. TCRdb keeps only in-frame clones here, not all; method: immunoSEQ multiplex PCR. The sample includes approximately 10,000 clones, roughly 70% of them seen just once. Specimen: CD4+ T cells from blood, collected 30 to 33 months after liver transplant. These receptors were obtained from a human patient who received a liver transplant. Some T cells may be the graft donor's. Each CDR3 is given with its conserved first and last residue. A D gene is named only where the DNA matches it firmly. Not every row has a clone size; where given, it reads once, few, many or a size class.

d_call: NA
clone_size: NA
v_call: TRBV7-9
j_call: TRBJ2-7
cdr3_aa: CASSARGGNSYEQYF
cdr3_nt: TGTGCCAGCAGCGCCCGAGGGGGGAACTCCTACGAGCAGTACTTC

d_call: TRBD2
clone_size: NA
v_call: TRBV13
j_call: TRBJ2-1
cdr3_aa: CASSPQGLAGDRNEQFF
cdr3_nt: TGTGCCAGCAGCCCCCAGGGACTAGCGGGAGACCGTAATGAGCAGTTCTTC

d_call: NA
clone_size: NA
v_call: TRBV19
j_call: TRBJ2-1
cdr3_aa: CASSFLTGNEQFF
cdr3_nt: TGTGCCAGTAGTTTCCTGACTGGAAATGAGCAGTTCTTC

d_call: TRBD1
clone_size: NA
v_call: TRBV29-1
j_call: TRBJ2-1
cdr3_aa: CSVEGDRGYNEQFF
cdr3_nt: TGCAGCGTTGAAGGGGACAGGGGATACAATGAGCAGTTCTTC

d_call: TRBD2
clone_size: NA
v_call: TRBV7-8
j_call: TRBJ2-3
cdr3_aa: CAGGGTAGGSSDTQYF
cdr3_nt: TGTGCCGGAGGTGGTACGGCGGGGGGGTCTTCGGATACGCAGTATTTT

d_call: NA
clone_size: NA
v_call: TRBV6-1
j_call: TRBJ2-7
cdr3_aa: CASTLLPGPSYEQYF
cdr3_nt: TGTGCCAGCACCCTTCTACCGGGACCGAGTTACGAGCAGTACTTC

d_call: NA
clone_size: NA
v_call: TRBV14
j_call: TRBJ2-3
cdr3_aa: CASSNPGDTQYF
cdr3_nt: TGTGCCAGCAGCAACCCGGGAGATACGCAGTATTTT

d_call: NA
clone_size: NA
v_call: TRBV25-1
j_call: TRBJ2-3
cdr3_aa: CASSEYTSKDTQYF
cdr3_nt: TGTGCCAGCAGTGAATATACTAGCAAAGATACGCAGTATTTT

d_call: NA
clone_size: few
v_call: TRBV6-1
j_call: TRBJ2-2
cdr3_aa: CASTDWAGELFF
cdr3_nt: TGTGCCAGCACTGACTGGGCCGGGGAGCTGTTTTTT

d_call: NA
clone_size: NA
v_call: TRBV7-9
j_call: TRBJ2-4
cdr3_aa: CASSSPRGDGEVIQYF
cdr3_nt: TGTGCCAGCAGCTCCCCGAGGGGGGACGGGGAAGTCATTCAGTACTTC

d_call: NA
clone_size: NA
v_call: TRBV9
j_call: TRBJ1-1
cdr3_aa: CASSPGALGDAFF
cdr3_nt: TGTGCCAGCAGCCCCGGGGCCCTCGGGGACGCTTTCTTT

d_call: NA
clone_size: NA
v_call: TRBV4-3
j_call: TRBJ2-3
cdr3_aa: CASSQEWQDPSTDTQYF
cdr3_nt: TGCGCCAGCAGCCAAGAATGGCAGGACCCAAGCACAGATACGCAGTATTTT

d_call: NA
clone_size: NA
v_call: TRBV19
j_call: TRBJ1-1
cdr3_aa: CASSSQGWLDTEAFF
cdr3_nt: TGTGCCAGTAGTTCACAGGGCTGGCTTGACACTGAAGCTTTCTTT

d_call: NA
clone_size: NA
v_call: TRBV5-5
j_call: TRBJ2-7
cdr3_aa: CASSSGTGAYEQYF
cdr3_nt: TGTGCCAGCAGCTCCGGGACGGGAGCCTACGAGCAGTACTTC

d_call: NA
clone_size: NA
v_call: TRBV28
j_call: TRBJ1-5
cdr3_aa: CASLPPGHSNQPQHF
cdr3_nt: TGTGCCAGCCTACCTCCGGGGCATAGCAATCAGCCCCAGCATTTT

d_call: NA
clone_size: NA
v_call: TRBV7-6
j_call: TRBJ2-7
cdr3_aa: CASSFGTKGYEQYF
cdr3_nt: TGTGCCAGCAGCTTTGGGACAAAGGGTTACGAGCAGTACTTC

d_call: NA
clone_size: once
v_call: TRBV19
j_call: TRBJ1-6
cdr3_aa: CASSPKSNSPLHF
cdr3_nt: TGTGCCAGTAGCCCCAAAAGTAATTCACCCCTCCACTTT

d_call: NA
clone_size: few
v_call: TRBV28
j_call: TRBJ2-7
cdr3_aa: CASFGSGVSSYEQYF
cdr3_nt: TGTGCCAGCTTTGGTTCGGGGGTGAGCTCCTACGAGCAGTACTTC

d_call: TRBD1
clone_size: few
v_call: TRBV30
j_call: TRBJ1-2
cdr3_aa: CAWSRQGDGYTF
cdr3_nt: TGTGCCTGGAGTCGGCAGGGGGATGGCTACACCTTC

d_call: NA
clone_size: NA
v_call: TRBV9
j_call: TRBJ2-3
cdr3_aa: CASSAEGGQSTDTQYF
cdr3_nt: TGTGCCAGCAGCGCCGAGGGGGGACAGAGCACAGATACGCAGTATTTT

d_call: NA
clone_size: NA
v_call: TRBV19
j_call: TRBJ2-7
cdr3_aa: CASSVGPGGHYEQYF
cdr3_nt: TGTGCCAGTAGTGTCGGTCCCGGTGGCCACTACGAGCAGTACTTC

d_call: NA
clone_size: few
v_call: TRBV7-8
j_call: TRBJ2-3
cdr3_aa: CASSLGAGRGTDTQYF
cdr3_nt: TGTGCCAGCAGCTTAGGGGCAGGAAGGGGGACAGATACGCAGTATTTT

d_call: NA
clone_size: NA
v_call: TRBV1
j_call: TRBJ2-6
cdr3_aa: CTSSDACAQSRANVLTF
cdr3_nt: TGCACCAGCAGTGACGCTTGTGCACAAAGTCGGGCCAACGTCCTGACTTTC